This T cell receptor beta chain was observed in a study of T cell responses to AZD1222 COVID-19 vaccine. A word on this clone: The antigen is not known.

CDR3 length: 15 amino acids. CDR1 SEHNR and CDR2 FQNEAQ come from the germline V gene (reference sequence). V lost 6 bases and J lost 4, with 18 bases in between. Study-level points and caveats: Clonal diversity may have been underestimated in mostly white British donors. Spike regions recognized by vaccine-associated CD4 TCRs spanned the protein, led by 160-218 and 743-854.

The repertoire was sequenced with immunoSEQ multiplex PCR; TCRdb's copy has only in-frame clones and lacks some. The sample has some 100,000 clones, roughly 89% seen once. The chain links TRBV7-9 to TRBJ1-2; D might be TRBD1 (5 bases). Sequenced here: peripheral blood, sampled on day 0 of AZD1222 vaccination. The sequence was collected from an adult in good health. The CDR3 here is CASRGSRGRGYGYTF. DNA of the CDR3: TGTGCCAGCAGAGGGTCGAGGGGCCGCGGCTATGGCTACACCTTC.